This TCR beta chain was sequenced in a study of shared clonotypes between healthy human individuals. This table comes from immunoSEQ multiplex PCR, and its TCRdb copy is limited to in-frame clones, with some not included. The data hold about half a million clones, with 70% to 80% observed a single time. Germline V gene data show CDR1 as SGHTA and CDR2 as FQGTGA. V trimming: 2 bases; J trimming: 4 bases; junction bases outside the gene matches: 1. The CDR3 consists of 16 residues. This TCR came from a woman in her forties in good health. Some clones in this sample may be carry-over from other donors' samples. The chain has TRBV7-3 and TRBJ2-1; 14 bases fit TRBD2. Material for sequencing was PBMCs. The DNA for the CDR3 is TGTGCCAGCAGCTTAGGGACTAGCGGGGGTTACAATGAGCAGTTCTTC. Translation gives CASSLGTSGGYNEQFF.